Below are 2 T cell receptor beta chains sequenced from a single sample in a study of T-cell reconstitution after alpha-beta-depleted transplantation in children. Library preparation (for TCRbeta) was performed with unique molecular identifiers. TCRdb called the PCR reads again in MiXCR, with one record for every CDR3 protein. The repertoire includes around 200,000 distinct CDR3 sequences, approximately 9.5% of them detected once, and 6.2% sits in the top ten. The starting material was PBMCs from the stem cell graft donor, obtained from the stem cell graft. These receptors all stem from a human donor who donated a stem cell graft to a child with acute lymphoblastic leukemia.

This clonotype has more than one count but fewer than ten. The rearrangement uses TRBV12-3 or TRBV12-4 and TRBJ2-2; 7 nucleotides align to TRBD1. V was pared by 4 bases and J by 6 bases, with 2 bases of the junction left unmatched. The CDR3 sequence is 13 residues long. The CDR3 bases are TGTGCCAGCAGTTCAGGGGGTTCCGGGGAGCTGTTTTTT. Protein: CASSSGGSGELFF.

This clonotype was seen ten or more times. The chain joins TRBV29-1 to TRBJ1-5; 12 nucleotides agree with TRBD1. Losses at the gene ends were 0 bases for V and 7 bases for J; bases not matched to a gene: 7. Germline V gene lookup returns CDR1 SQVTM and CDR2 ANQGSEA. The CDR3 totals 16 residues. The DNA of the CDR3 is TGCAGCGTTGAAGAGCCGGGGACAGGGGGCGGGCAGCCCCAGCATTTT. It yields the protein CSVEEPGTGGGQPQHF.